This is a list of T cell receptor beta chains from one sample in a study of beta chain features in type 1 diabetes. The table came from immunoSEQ multiplex PCR; TCRdb's copy has only in-frame clones and leaves some out. In the table there are 310,000 or so clones, approximately 9.9% of which are singletons. The sample taken for sequencing was central memory CD4+ T cells from blood. These receptors all come from a man aged 30 to 45 with type 1 diabetes. The CDR3 runs from the conserved cysteine through the conserved F or W. Each record gives: CDR3 protein, CDR3 DNA, V gene, D gene, J gene, clone size. A D gene is named only where the DNA matches it firmly. Size tells how often a clone was seen (once, few, many) or the class of an expanded clone, and some rows leave it out.

CDR3 protein: CASSQDQGQGGSPLHF
CDR3 DNA: TGCGCCAGCAGCCAAGATCAAGGGCAGGGGGGTTCACCCCTCCACTTT
V gene: TRBV4-3
D gene: TRBD1
J gene: TRBJ1-6
clone size: few

CDR3 protein: CASSLTAGANVLTF
CDR3 DNA: TGCGCCAGCAGTCTGACAGCTGGGGCCAACGTCCTGACTTTC
V gene: TRBV10-2
D gene: NA
J gene: TRBJ2-6
clone size: NA

CDR3 protein: CASSAEGSAEAFF
CDR3 DNA: TGCGCCAGCAGCGCGGAGGGATCGGCTGAAGCTTTCTTT
V gene: TRBV5-1
D gene: NA
J gene: TRBJ1-1
clone size: few

CDR3 protein: CASSRTGLSEQYF
CDR3 DNA: TGTGCCAGTAGCAGGACTGGCCTCTCCGAGCAGTACTTC
V gene: TRBV19
D gene: NA
J gene: TRBJ2-7
clone size: NA

CDR3 protein: CASSFLGQTSYNEQFF
CDR3 DNA: TGTGCCAGCAGTTTTTTAGGACAGACCTCCTACAATGAGCAGTTCTTC
V gene: TRBV28
D gene: NA
J gene: TRBJ2-1
clone size: NA

CDR3 protein: CASTPGGIGTDTQYF
CDR3 DNA: TGTGCCAGCACGCCCGGAGGTATTGGCACAGATACGCAGTATTTT
V gene: TRBV18
D gene: NA
J gene: TRBJ2-3
clone size: few

CDR3 protein: CASSYRRSPTDTQYF
CDR3 DNA: TGTGCCAGCAGTTACCGACGCTCCCCCACAGATACGCAGTATTTT
V gene: TRBV27
D gene: NA
J gene: TRBJ2-3
clone size: NA

CDR3 protein: CASSLRAGENTGELFF
CDR3 DNA: TGTGCCAGCAGCTTACGGGCGGGAGAAAACACCGGGGAGCTGTTTTTT
V gene: TRBV7-2
D gene: TRBD2
J gene: TRBJ2-2
clone size: NA

CDR3 protein: CASSSGRASTDTQYF
CDR3 DNA: TGTGCCAGCAGTAGCGGGCGCGCTAGCACAGATACGCAGTATTTT
V gene: TRBV7-2
D gene: TRBD2
J gene: TRBJ2-3
clone size: few

CDR3 protein: CASSLVTESQPQHF
CDR3 DNA: TGTGCCAGCAGTTTAGTCACGGAAAGTCAGCCCCAGCATTTT
V gene: TRBV28
D gene: NA
J gene: TRBJ1-5
clone size: many

CDR3 protein: CATTGGLNSYNEQFF
CDR3 DNA: TGTGCTACTACAGGGGGACTAAACTCCTACAATGAGCAGTTCTTC
V gene: TRBV7-8
D gene: NA
J gene: TRBJ2-1
clone size: NA

CDR3 protein: CASSLERLYGYTF
CDR3 DNA: TGTGCCAGCAGCTTAGAACGGCTATACGGCTACACCTTC
V gene: TRBV9
D gene: NA
J gene: TRBJ1-2
clone size: NA

CDR3 protein: CASSFESGPTRNSPLHF
CDR3 DNA: TGTGCCAGCAGCTTCGAATCAGGGCCTACCCGTAATTCACCCCTCCACTTT
V gene: TRBV11-2
D gene: NA
J gene: TRBJ1-6
clone size: NA

CDR3 protein: CASSQDHSQGWGDTQYF
CDR3 DNA: TGCGCCAGCAGCCAAGATCATAGCCAGGGGTGGGGAGATACGCAGTATTTT
V gene: TRBV4-3
D gene: NA
J gene: TRBJ2-3
clone size: few

CDR3 protein: CASSRDRGLTNEKLFF
CDR3 DNA: TGTGCCAGCAGCCGGGACAGGGGACTTACTAATGAAAAACTGTTTTTT
V gene: TRBV7-2
D gene: TRBD1
J gene: TRBJ1-4
clone size: NA

CDR3 protein: CASSSRAALNEQFF
CDR3 DNA: TGTGCCAGCAGCTCCCGGGCCGCGCTCAATGAGCAGTTCTTC
V gene: TRBV7-2
D gene: NA
J gene: TRBJ2-1
clone size: few

CDR3 protein: CASSPADRGNNEQFF
CDR3 DNA: TGTGCCAGCAGCCCTGCGGACAGGGGGAACAATGAGCAGTTCTTC
V gene: TRBV2
D gene: TRBD1
J gene: TRBJ2-1
clone size: few

CDR3 protein: CASSARGGTHGYTF
CDR3 DNA: TGTGCCAGCAGCGCCAGGGGGGGTACCCATGGCTACACCTTC
V gene: TRBV5-6
D gene: TRBD1
J gene: TRBJ1-2
clone size: NA

CDR3 protein: CASSQDLTVRAAFYGYTF
CDR3 DNA: TGCGCCAGCAGCCAAGATTTAACGGTCCGGGCCGCCTTCTATGGCTACACCTTC
V gene: TRBV4-3
D gene: NA
J gene: TRBJ1-2
clone size: few